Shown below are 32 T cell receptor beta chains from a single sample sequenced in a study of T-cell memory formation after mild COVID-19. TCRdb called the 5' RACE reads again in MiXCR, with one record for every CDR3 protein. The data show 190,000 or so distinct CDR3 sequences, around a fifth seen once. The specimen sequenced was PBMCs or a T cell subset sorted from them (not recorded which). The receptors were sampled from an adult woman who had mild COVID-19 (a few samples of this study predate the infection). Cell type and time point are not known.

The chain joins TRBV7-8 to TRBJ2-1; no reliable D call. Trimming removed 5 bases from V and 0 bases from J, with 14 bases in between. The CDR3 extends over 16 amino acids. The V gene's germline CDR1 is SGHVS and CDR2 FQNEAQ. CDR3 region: CASSPHFVGSYNEQFF. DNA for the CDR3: TGTGCCAGCAGCCCTCATTTTGTTGGCTCCTACAATGAGCAGTTCTTC.

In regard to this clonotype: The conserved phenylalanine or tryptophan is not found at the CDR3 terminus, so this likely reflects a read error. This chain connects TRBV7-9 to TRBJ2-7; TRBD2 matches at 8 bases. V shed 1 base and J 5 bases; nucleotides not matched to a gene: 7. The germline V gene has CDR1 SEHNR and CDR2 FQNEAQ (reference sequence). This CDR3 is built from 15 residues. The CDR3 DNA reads TGTGCCAGCAGCTTAGGGACTAGCCTTAGGGACGAGCAGTACTTA. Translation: CASSLGTSLRDEQYL.

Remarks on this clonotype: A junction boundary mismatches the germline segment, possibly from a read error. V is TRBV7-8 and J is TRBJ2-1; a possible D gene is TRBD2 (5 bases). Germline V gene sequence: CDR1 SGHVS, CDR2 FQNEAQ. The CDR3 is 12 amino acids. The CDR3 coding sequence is TGTGCCAGCAGATTAGTTCGGGGTGAGCAGTTCTTC. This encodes CASRLVRGEQFF.

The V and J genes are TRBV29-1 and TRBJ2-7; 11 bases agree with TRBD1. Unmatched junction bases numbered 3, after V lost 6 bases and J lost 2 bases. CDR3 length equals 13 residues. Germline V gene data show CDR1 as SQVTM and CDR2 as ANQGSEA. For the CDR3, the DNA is TGCAGCGTACGGACAGGGGGCACCTACGAGCAGTACTTC. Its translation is CSVRTGGTYEQYF.

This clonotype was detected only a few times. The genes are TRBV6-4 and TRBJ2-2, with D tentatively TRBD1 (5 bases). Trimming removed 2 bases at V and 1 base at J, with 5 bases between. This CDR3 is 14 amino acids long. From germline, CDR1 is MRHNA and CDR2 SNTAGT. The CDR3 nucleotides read TGTGCCAGCAGTGACGACAGGAACACCGGGGAGCTGTTTTTT. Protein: CASSDDRNTGELFF.

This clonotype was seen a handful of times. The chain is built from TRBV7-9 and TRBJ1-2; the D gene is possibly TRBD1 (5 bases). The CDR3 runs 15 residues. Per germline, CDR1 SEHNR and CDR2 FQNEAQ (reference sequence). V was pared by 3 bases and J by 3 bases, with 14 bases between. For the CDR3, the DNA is TGTGCCAGCAGCTTGGGCGGGGCCCGCGACTATGGCTACACCTTC. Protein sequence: CASSLGGARDYGYTF.

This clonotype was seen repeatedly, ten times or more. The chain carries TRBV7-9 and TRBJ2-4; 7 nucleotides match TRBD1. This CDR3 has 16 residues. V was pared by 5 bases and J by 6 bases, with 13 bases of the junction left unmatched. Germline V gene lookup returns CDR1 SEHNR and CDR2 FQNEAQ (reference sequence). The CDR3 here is CASSPELNRDRNIQYF. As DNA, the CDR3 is TGTGCCAGCAGCCCTGAGCTTAACCGGGACAGAAACATTCAGTACTTC.

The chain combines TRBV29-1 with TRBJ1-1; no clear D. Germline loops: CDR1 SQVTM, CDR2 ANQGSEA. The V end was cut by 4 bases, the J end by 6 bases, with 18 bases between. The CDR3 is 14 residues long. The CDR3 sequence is CSVVRATLQAEAFF. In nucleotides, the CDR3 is TGCAGCGTTGTACGGGCCACCCTTCAGGCTGAAGCTTTCTTT. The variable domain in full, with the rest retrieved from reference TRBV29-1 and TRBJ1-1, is SAVISQKPSRDICQRGTSLTIQCQVDSQVTMMFWYRQQPGQSLTLIATANQGSEATYESGFVIDKFPISRPNLTFSTLTVSNMSPEDSSIYLCSVVRATLQAEAFFGQGTRLTVV.

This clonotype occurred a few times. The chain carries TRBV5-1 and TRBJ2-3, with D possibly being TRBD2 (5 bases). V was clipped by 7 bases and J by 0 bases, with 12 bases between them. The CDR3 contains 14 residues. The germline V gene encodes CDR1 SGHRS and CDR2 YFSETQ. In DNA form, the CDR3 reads TGCGCCAGCGCGGGCAAAGTTAGCACAGATACGCAGTATTTT. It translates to CASAGKVSTDTQYF.

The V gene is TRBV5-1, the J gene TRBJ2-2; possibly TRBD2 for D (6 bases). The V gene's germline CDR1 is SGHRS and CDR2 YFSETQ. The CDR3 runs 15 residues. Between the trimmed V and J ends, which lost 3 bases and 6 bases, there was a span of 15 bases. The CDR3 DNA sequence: TGCGCCAGCAGCTCTAGCGCCCCGGCGGCCGGGGAGCTGTTTTTT. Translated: CASSSSAPAAGELFF.

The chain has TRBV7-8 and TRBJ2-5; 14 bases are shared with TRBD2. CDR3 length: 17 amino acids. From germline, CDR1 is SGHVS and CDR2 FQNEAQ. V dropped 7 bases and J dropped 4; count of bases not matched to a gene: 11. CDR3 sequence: CASTPGTSGSLRETQYF. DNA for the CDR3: TGTGCCAGCACCCCAGGGACTAGCGGGAGTTTACGAGAGACCCAGTACTTC.

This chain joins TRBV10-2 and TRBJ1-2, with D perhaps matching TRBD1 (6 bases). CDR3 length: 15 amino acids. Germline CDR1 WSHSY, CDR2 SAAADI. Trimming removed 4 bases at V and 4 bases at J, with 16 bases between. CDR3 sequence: CASSGNRDPVYGYTF. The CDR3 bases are TGCGCCAGCAGTGGTAACAGGGATCCCGTCTATGGCTACACCTTC.

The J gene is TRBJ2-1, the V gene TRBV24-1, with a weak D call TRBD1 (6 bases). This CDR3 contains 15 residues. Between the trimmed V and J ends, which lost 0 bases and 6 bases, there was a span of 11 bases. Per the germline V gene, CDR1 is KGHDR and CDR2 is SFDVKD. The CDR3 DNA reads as TGTGCCACCAGTGATTTGATGGACAGTGGCAATGAGCAGTTCTTC. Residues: CATSDLMDSGNEQFF.

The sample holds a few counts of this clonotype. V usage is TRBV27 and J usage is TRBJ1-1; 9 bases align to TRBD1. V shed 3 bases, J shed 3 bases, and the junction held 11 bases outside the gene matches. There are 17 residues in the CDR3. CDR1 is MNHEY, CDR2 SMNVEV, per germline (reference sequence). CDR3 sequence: CASSLGDRALGDTEAFF. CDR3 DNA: TGTGCCAGCAGTTTGGGGGACAGGGCTTTGGGGGACACTGAAGCTTTCTTT.

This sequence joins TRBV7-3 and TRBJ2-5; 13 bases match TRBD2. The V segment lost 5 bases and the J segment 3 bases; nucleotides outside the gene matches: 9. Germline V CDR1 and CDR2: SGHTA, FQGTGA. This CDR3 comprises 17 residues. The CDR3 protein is CASSPGLAGEDKETQYF. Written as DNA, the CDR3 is TGTGCCAGCAGCCCTGGACTAGCGGGGGAGGATAAAGAGACCCAGTACTTC.

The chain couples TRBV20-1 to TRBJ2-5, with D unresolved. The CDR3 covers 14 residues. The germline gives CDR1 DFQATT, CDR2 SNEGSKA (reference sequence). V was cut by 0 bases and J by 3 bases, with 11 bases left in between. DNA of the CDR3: TGCAGTGCTAGAGATCTGACTTCGAAAGAGACCCAGTACTTC. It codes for CSARDLTSKETQYF.

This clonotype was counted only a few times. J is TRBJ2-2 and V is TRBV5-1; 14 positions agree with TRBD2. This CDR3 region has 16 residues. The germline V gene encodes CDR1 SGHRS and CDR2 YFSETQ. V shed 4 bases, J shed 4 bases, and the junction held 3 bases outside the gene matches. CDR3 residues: CASSTGTSGSTGELFF. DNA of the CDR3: TGCGCCAGCAGCACCGGGACTAGCGGGAGCACCGGGGAGCTGTTTTTT.

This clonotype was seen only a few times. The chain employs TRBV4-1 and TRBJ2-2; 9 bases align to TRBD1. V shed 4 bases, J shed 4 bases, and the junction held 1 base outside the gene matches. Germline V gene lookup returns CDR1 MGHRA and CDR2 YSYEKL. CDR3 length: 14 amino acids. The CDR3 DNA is TGCGCCAGCAGCCTGGGACAGGGCACCGGGGAGCTGTTTTTT. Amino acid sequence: CASSLGQGTGELFF.

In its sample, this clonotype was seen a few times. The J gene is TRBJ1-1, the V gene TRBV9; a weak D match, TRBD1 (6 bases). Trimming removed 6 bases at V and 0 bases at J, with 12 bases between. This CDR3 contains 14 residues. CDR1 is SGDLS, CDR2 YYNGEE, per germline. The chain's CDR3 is CASTPTGLNTEAFF. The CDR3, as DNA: TGTGCCAGCACCCCGACAGGATTGAACACTGAAGCTTTCTTT.

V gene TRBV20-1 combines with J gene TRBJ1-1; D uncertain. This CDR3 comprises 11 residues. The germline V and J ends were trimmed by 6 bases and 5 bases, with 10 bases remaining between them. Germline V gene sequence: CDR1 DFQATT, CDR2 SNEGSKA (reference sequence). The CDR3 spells CSASSGTEAFF. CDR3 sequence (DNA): TGCAGTGCCAGTAGTGGTACTGAAGCTTTCTTT.

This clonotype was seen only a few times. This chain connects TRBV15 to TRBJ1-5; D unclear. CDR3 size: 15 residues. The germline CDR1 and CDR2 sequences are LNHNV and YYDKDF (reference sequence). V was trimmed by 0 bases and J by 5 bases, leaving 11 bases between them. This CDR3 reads CATSRDQTRDQPQHF. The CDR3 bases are TGTGCCACCAGCAGAGATCAAACGCGGGATCAGCCCCAGCATTTT.

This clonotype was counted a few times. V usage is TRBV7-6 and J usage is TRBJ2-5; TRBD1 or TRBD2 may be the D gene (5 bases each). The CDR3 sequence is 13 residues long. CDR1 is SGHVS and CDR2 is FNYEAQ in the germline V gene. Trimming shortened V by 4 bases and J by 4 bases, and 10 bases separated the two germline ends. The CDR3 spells CASSYGARETQYF. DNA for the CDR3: TGTGCCAGCAGCTACGGGGCCCGAGAGACCCAGTACTTC.

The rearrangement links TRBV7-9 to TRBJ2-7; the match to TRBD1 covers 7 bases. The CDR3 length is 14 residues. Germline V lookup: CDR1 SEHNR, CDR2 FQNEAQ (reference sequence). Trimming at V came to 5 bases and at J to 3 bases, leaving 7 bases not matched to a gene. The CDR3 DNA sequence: TGTGCCAGCAGCGATGGACAGGTCAACTACGAGCAGTACTTC. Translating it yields CASSDGQVNYEQYF.

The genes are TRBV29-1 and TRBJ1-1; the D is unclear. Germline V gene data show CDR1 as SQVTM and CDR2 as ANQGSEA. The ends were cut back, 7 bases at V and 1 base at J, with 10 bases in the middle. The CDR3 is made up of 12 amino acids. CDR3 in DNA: TGCAGCGCCCCGGGAAAGAACACTGAAGCTTTCTTT. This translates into CSAPGKNTEAFF.

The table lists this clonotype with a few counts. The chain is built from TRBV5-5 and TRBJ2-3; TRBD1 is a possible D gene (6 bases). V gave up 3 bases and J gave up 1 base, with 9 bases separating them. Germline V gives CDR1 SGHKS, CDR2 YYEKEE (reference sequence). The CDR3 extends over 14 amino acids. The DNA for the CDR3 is TGTGCCAGCAGCTCGGACAGCCGCACAGATACGCAGTATTTT. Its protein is CASSSDSRTDTQYF.

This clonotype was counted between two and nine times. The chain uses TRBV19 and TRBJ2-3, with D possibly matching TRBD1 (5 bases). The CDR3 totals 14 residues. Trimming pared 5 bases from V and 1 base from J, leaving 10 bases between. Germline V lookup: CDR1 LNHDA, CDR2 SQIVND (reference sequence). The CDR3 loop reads CASSGRAGTDTQYF. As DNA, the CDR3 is TGTGCCAGTAGTGGCAGGGCTGGCACAGATACGCAGTATTTT.

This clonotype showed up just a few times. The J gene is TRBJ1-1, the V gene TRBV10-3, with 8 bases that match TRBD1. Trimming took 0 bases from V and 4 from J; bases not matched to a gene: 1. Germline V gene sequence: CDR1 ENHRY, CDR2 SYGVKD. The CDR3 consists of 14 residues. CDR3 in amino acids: CAISESTGATEAFF. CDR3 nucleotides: TGTGCCATCAGTGAGTCGACAGGGGCCACTGAAGCTTTCTTT.

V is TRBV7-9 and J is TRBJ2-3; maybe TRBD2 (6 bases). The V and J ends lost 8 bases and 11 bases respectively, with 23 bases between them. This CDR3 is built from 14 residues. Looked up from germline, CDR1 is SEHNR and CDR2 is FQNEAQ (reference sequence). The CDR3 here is CASHRGSVSGVQYF. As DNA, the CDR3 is TGTGCCAGCCACCGGGGGAGCGTCTCCGGGGTGCAGTATTTT.

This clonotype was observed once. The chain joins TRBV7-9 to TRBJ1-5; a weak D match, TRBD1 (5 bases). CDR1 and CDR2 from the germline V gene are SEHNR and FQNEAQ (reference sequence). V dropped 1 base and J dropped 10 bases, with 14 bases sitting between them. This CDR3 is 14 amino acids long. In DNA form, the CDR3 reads TGTGCCAGCAGCTTAGTGGCGGGGGATGGTCCCCAGCATTTT. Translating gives CASSLVAGDGPQHF.

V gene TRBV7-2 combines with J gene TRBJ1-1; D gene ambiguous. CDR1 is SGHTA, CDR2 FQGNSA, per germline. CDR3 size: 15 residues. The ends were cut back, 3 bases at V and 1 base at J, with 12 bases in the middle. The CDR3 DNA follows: TGTGCCAGCAGCTTGTTTCCTACAACGAACACTGAAGCTTTCTTT. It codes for CASSLFPTTNTEAFF.

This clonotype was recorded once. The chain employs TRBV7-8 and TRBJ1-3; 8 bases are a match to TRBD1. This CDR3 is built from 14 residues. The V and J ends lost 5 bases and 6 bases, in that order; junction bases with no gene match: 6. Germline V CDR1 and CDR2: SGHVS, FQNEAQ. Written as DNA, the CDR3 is TGTGCCAGCAGCCCCACGACAGGGGCAAACACCATATATTTT. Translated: CASSPTTGANTIYF.

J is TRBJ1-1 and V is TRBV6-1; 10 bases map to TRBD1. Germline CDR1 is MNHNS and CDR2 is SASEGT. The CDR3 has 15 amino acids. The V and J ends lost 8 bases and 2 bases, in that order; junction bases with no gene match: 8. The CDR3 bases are TGTGCCAGCCTTGACAGGGGGCTTTTTAACACTGAAGCTTTCTTT. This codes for CASLDRGLFNTEAFF.